This record concerns one T cell receptor (beta chain) sequence. Its antigen remains unknown. This specimen belongs to a study of blood T cells in healthy people across ages. General observations from the study: Diversity estimates drawn from one million T cells were deemed underestimates. Diversity of TCR beta per million T cells declined in a roughly linear way with age.

Through a sample-barcoded 5' primer and a J-beta primer mix, a second PCR was run for roughly 6 to 12 cycles. Unique molecular identifiers of 12 random nucleotides labeled each cDNA. TCRdb redid the calling of the 5' RACE reads with MiXCR, one entry per CDR3 protein. The data contain approximately 700,000 distinct CDR3 sequences, about 30% of them singletons. The CDR3 spans 15 residues. V shed 0 bases and J shed 2 bases, with 11 bases lying between them. Germline CDR1 LNHNV, CDR2 YYDKDF (reference sequence). The V and J genes are TRBV15 and TRBJ2-7, with D hard to call. The receptor was derived from a woman aged 80 or over in good health. What was sequenced was blood. As DNA, the CDR3 is TGTGCCACCAGCAGAGACTTGTCTACCGCCTACGAGCAGTACTTC. This translates into CATSRDLSTAYEQYF.